These 15 T cell receptor beta chains came from one sample sequenced in a study of blood T cell repertoires in COVID-19. Profiled with immunoSEQ multiplex PCR; TCRdb holds only in-frame clones, not every one. This sample has around 77,000 clones, with over 60% found just once. The sequencing sample was made of peripheral blood. These receptors were taken from a woman at least 80 years old with active or convalescent COVID-19.

The chain is built from TRBV3-1 (or the pseudogene TRBV3-2) and TRBJ1-2; 7 nucleotides match TRBD1. The germline CDR1 and CDR2 sequences are LGHDT and YNNKEL (reference sequence). The CDR3 covers 14 residues. Trimming cost V 0 bases and J 10 bases; bases outside gene matches: 8. In DNA form, the CDR3 reads TGTGCCAGCAGCCAAGAATTTGGACAGGACTTCTACACCTTC. Translating it yields CASSQEFGQDFYTF.

This clone appeared once. The CDR3, as DNA: TGTGCCAGCAGTTCCAGGGCTGCAACTAATGAAAAACTGTTTTTT. Protein product: CASSSRAATNEKLFF. The chain couples TRBV6-2 or TRBV6-3 to TRBJ1-4; D may be TRBD1 (5 bases). Deletions cut 4 bases from V and 0 bases from J, with 9 bases between. Germline CDR1 is MNHEY and CDR2 is SVGEGT. The CDR3 runs 15 residues.

The chain recombines TRBV5-4 with TRBJ2-1; TRBD2 matches 13 bases. The J segment lost 5 bases and the V segment lost 0 bases, leaving 5 bases of the junction unmatched. CDR3 length: 17 residues. Germline lookup yields CDR1 SGHNT and CDR2 YYREEE (reference sequence). CDR3 residues: CASSLGGGTSGDNEQFF. CDR3 coding DNA: TGTGCCAGCAGCTTGGGAGGAGGGACTAGCGGGGACAATGAGCAGTTCTTC.

The chain uses TRBV9 and TRBJ1-6; 7 nucleotides match TRBD1. CDR1 is SGDLS, CDR2 YYNGEE, per germline. The CDR3 is 13 residues long. The V gene end was trimmed by 5 bases and the J gene end by 8 bases; junction bases not matched to a gene: 4. CDR3 DNA sequence: TGTGCCAGCAGGAAAGGGGGCGATTCACCCCTCCACTTT. Amino acid sequence: CASRKGGDSPLHF.

This chain connects TRBV6-5 to TRBJ2-2; unclear D gene. The CDR3 consists of 12 residues. Germline values: CDR1 MNHEY, CDR2 SVGAGI. The V end was cut by 6 bases, the J end by 5 bases, with 7 bases between. The CDR3, as DNA: TGTGCCAGCAGCCGGAGAACCGGGGAGCTGTTTTTT. This sequence encodes CASSRRTGELFF.

This clone appeared many times. This chain uses TRBV6-5 with TRBJ1-1; perhaps TRBD1 as D (5 bases). V dropped 6 bases and J dropped 6 bases, with 17 bases sitting between them. The CDR3 extends over 14 amino acids. Germline CDR1 reads MNHEY; CDR2 reads SVGAGI. CDR3 DNA sequence: TGTGCCAGCAGCCGATCCAGGGCTCGGGCTGAAGCTTTCTTT. Translating it yields CASSRSRARAEAFF.

The J gene is TRBJ2-7, the V gene TRBV10-1; perhaps TRBD1 as D (6 bases). The CDR3 sequence is 13 residues long. Germline V gene sequence: CDR1 WNHNN, CDR2 SYGVQD (reference sequence). With 6 bases removed from V and 0 bases from J, the gap between germline ends came to 9 bases. The CDR3 is CASSRDISYEQYF. The DNA of the CDR3 is TGCGCCAGCAGCCGGGACATCTCCTACGAGCAGTACTTC.

This chain uses TRBV5-4 with TRBJ2-5; D remains ambiguous. V was trimmed by 0 bases and J by 2 bases, leaving 8 bases between them. CDR3 length: 14 residues. Germline values: CDR1 SGHNT, CDR2 YYREEE (reference sequence). The DNA for the CDR3 is TGTGCCAGCAGCTTGGACGGAGAACAAGAGACCCAGTACTTC. This translates into CASSLDGEQETQYF.

This sequence joins TRBV12-5 and TRBJ1-5, with a weak D call TRBD1 (5 bases). The V gene's germline CDR1 is LGHNT and CDR2 FRNRAP. This CDR3 is built from 16 residues. Trimming cost V 7 bases and J 4 bases, with 20 bases left between them. CDR3 bases: TGTGCTAGTGCCCGTTCCTCGGGACTTTCTAATCAGCCCCAGCATTTT. Translated, it gives CASARSSGLSNQPQHF.

The V gene is TRBV5-4, the J gene TRBJ1-1, with 7 bases aligning to TRBD1. Trimming cost V 9 bases and J 5 bases; bases outside gene matches: 13. The germline V gene has CDR1 SGHNT and CDR2 YYREEE (reference sequence). The CDR3 is 14 amino acids. In nucleotides, the CDR3 is TGTGCCACCAAACAGGGGCCTGCCACAACTGAAGCTTTCTTT. This sequence encodes CATKQGPATTEAFF.

In this sample, this clone turned up once. This sequence joins TRBV6-5 and TRBJ2-7; possible D gene TRBD2, 6 bases. Trimming cost V 6 bases and J 3 bases, with 15 bases left between them. The CDR3 is 14 residues long. Looked up from germline, CDR1 is MNHEY and CDR2 is SVGAGI. The chain's CDR3 is CASSRGTGIYEQYF. CDR3 in DNA: TGTGCCAGCAGCCGGGGGACGGGGATCTACGAGCAGTACTTC.

The CDR3 region is CASSYSAGIEAFF. DNA of the CDR3: TGTGCCAGCAGTTACTCGGCGGGGATTGAGGCTTTCTTT. The genes are TRBV6-5 and TRBJ1-1; no clear D gene. This CDR3 region has 13 residues. Looked up from germline, CDR1 is MNHEY and CDR2 is SVGAGI. V lost 0 bases to trimming and J lost 11 bases, with 13 bases between them.

This chain uses TRBV5-1 with TRBJ2-7, with unresolved D. The CDR3 is 12 amino acids. Trimming left V 0 bases short and J 6 bases short, with 7 bases between. The germline gives CDR1 SGHRS, CDR2 YFSETQ. CDR3 in amino acids: CASSLGGREQYF. The CDR3 DNA sequence: TGCGCCAGCAGCTTGGGAGGCCGCGAGCAGTACTTC.

The genes are TRBV7-8 and TRBJ1-4, with D tentatively TRBD1 (6 bases). Germline-derived CDR1 and CDR2 are SGHVS and FQNEAQ. V was shortened by 1 base and J by 5 bases, with 11 bases between the two germline ends. The CDR3 has 15 residues. In nucleotides, the CDR3 is TGTGCCAGCAGCTTAGAGGACAGTCTGAATGAAAAACTGTTTTTT. Protein product: CASSLEDSLNEKLFF.

J is TRBJ2-3 and V is TRBV6-4; TRBD2 matches 10 bases. This CDR3 contains 15 residues. Germline V CDR1 and CDR2: MRHNA, SNTAGT. Unmatched junction bases numbered 6, after V lost 4 bases and J lost 5 bases. The CDR3 nucleotides are TGTGCCAGCAGTGCCGAACTAGCGGGGATAGATACGCAGTATTTT. Its protein product is CASSAELAGIDTQYF.